This passage covers 28 T cell receptor beta chains from one sample sequenced in a study of shared clonotypes between healthy human individuals. The table came from immunoSEQ multiplex PCR; TCRdb's copy has only in-frame clones and leaves some out. Of some 2.1 million clones in the sample, about 95% are singletons; the top ten hold roughly 0.13%. Sequenced input: naive CD4+ T cells sorted from blood. The subset is: CD45RA+ positively selected. The source is a man between 18 and 29 years old in good health.

The chain couples TRBV30 to TRBJ1-3, with no clear D. CDR3 length equals 13 residues. Deletions cut 0 bases from V and 9 bases from J, with 12 bases between. Germline-derived CDR1 and CDR2 are GTSNPN and SVGIG (reference sequence). CDR3 loop: CAWSVMVSGTIYF. The DNA of the CDR3 is TGTGCCTGGAGTGTAATGGTCAGCGGCACCATATATTTT.

V usage is TRBV5-4 and J usage is TRBJ2-5; D uncertain. The CDR3 length is 10 residues. Per germline, CDR1 SGHNT and CDR2 YYREEE (reference sequence). Trimming removed 8 bases from V and 5 bases from J, with 7 bases in between. The CDR3 here is CARFQETQYF. The CDR3, as DNA: TGTGCCAGGTTCCAGGAGACCCAGTACTTC. Drawing the rest from reference TRBV5-4 and TRBJ2-5, the complete variable domain is ETGVTQSPTHLIKTRGQQVTLRCSSQSGHNTVSWYQQALGQGPQFIFQYYREEENGRGNFPPRFSGLQFPNYSSELNVNALELDDSALYLCARFQETQYFGPGTRLLVL.

This chain joins TRBV4-1 and TRBJ1-3; the D gene is possibly TRBD1 (5 bases). The germline V gene has CDR1 MGHRA and CDR2 YSYEKL. The CDR3 is 16 amino acids. The V end was cut by 1 base, the J end by 6 bases, with 16 bases between. CDR3 sequence (DNA): TGCGCCAGCAGCCAAGTCCCCTCGACAGACTTAAACACCATATATTTT. Amino acid sequence: CASSQVPSTDLNTIYF.

The rearrangement joins TRBV28 to TRBJ2-5, with D uncertain. The germline CDR1 and CDR2 sequences are MDHEN and SYDVKM. The V end was cut by 5 bases, the J end by 5 bases, with 21 bases between. The CDR3 covers 16 residues. For the CDR3, the DNA is TGTGCCAGCAGTCCCCGCCTAGTCAAATCGAGGGAGACCCAGTACTTC. Translation: CASSPRLVKSRETQYF.

Notes on this clone: This sample includes further DNA sequences coding for the same CDR3. The chain carries TRBV5-1 and TRBJ1-6; no reliable D call. V was pared by 0 bases and J by 5 bases, with 6 bases between. This CDR3 has 14 amino acids. Germline CDR1 and CDR2: SGHRS and YFSETQ. The CDR3 reads CASSLGGNNSPLHF. The CDR3 nucleotides read TGCGCCAGCAGCTTGGGAGGGAATAATTCACCCCTCCACTTT.

The V gene is TRBV6-1, the J gene TRBJ1-4; D may be TRBD1 (6 bases). CDR1 is MNHNS, CDR2 SASEGT, per germline. The V and J ends lost 4 bases and 2 bases respectively, with 14 bases between them. The CDR3 has 16 amino acids. The CDR3 DNA sequence: TGTGCCAGCAGTGGGGGGGCAGGGACCACTAATGAAAAACTGTTTTTT. Residues: CASSGGAGTTNEKLFF.

This chain connects TRBV6-6 to TRBJ2-2, with 9 bases identical to TRBD1. The CDR3 has 15 amino acids. V trimming: 5 bases; J trimming: 4 bases; junction bases outside the gene matches: 5. The germline CDR1 and CDR2 sequences are MNHNY and SVGAGI (reference sequence). The CDR3 region is CASSLQGASTGELFF. The CDR3 bases are TGTGCCAGCAGTCTACAGGGGGCTAGCACCGGGGAGCTGTTTTTT.

V usage is TRBV18 and J usage is TRBJ1-3; a weak D match, TRBD1 (5 bases). The CDR3 contains 18 residues. V lost 1 base and J lost 4, with 20 bases in between. Looked up from germline, CDR1 is KGHSH and CDR2 is LQKENI. CDR3 residues: CASSPRIGGGITGNTIYF. Written as DNA, the CDR3 is TGTGCCAGCTCACCACGCATCGGGGGAGGAATAACAGGAAACACCATATATTTT.

CDR3: CAWSVMNGRNPLTNEKLFF. The CDR3 DNA follows: TGTGCCTGGAGTGTAATGAACGGACGGAACCCTTTAACTAATGAAAAACTGTTTTTT. The rearrangement uses TRBV30 and TRBJ1-4; D is uncertain. V was pared by 0 bases and J by 1 base, with 21 bases between. The length of the CDR3 is 19 residues. Germline V CDR1 and CDR2: GTSNPN, SVGIG (reference sequence).

This clone was seen just once. The chain links TRBV29-1 to TRBJ2-5, with D perhaps matching TRBD1 (6 bases). Trimming stripped 3 bases from V and 5 bases from J, with 22 bases between. From germline, CDR1 is SQVTM and CDR2 ANQGSEA. This CDR3 region has 16 residues. CDR3 nucleotide sequence: TGCAGCGTTGAGGGAGACAGGTCCTATCTGGGGGAGACCCAGTACTTC. Its translation is CSVEGDRSYLGETQYF.

The V and J genes are TRBV4-2 and TRBJ2-5, with 10 nucleotides matching TRBD2. Trimming took 0 bases from V and 7 from J; bases not matched to a gene: 11. This CDR3 has 17 amino acids. Germline-derived CDR1 and CDR2 are LGHNA and YNFKEQ. CDR3 amino acids: CASSQDPLASGGGTQYF. In nucleotides, the CDR3 is TGTGCCAGCAGCCAAGATCCGCTGGCTAGCGGGGGAGGGACCCAGTACTTC.

The chain employs TRBV6-5 and TRBJ1-1, with D unresolved. Germline V lookup: CDR1 MNHEY, CDR2 SVGAGI. The CDR3 length is 15 residues. Trimming removed 4 bases from V and 0 bases from J, with 12 bases in between. The CDR3 region is CASSSTWVMNTEAFF. The DNA of the CDR3 is TGTGCCAGCAGTTCCACCTGGGTAATGAACACTGAAGCTTTCTTT.

The rearrangement uses TRBV7-2 and TRBJ2-1; 13 nucleotides match TRBD2. This CDR3 is 14 amino acids long. After removal of 7 bases from V and 6 bases from J, the junction contained 3 bases not matched to a gene. Germline V gene lookup returns CDR1 SGHTA and CDR2 FQGNSA. The CDR3 loop is CASKRTSGSNEQFF. The CDR3 nucleotides are TGTGCCAGCAAGAGGACTAGCGGGAGCAATGAGCAGTTCTTC.

The chain links TRBV25-1 to TRBJ2-2, with 7 nucleotides matching TRBD1. CDR3 length equals 17 residues. Germline loops: CDR1 MGHDK, CDR2 SYGVNS. The V and J ends lost 5 bases and 6 bases, in that order; junction bases with no gene match: 15. Here the CDR3 DNA reads TGTGCCAGCAGTACTACCCGACAGGGAAATTGGCCCGGGGAGCTGTTTTTT. Its translation is CASSTTRQGNWPGELFF.

This sequence joins TRBV4-1 and TRBJ2-6; 8 bases map to TRBD1. Germline-derived CDR1 and CDR2 are MGHRA and YSYEKL. The J segment lost 4 bases and the V segment lost 0 bases, leaving 5 bases of the junction unmatched. CDR3 size: 17 residues. The DNA of the CDR3 is TGCGCCAGCAGCCAAGACGGACAGGGTGGCGGGGCCAACGTCCTGACTTTC. This encodes CASSQDGQGGGANVLTF.

The gene calls are TRBV6-5 and TRBJ2-1; 7 bases fit TRBD2. The V gene's germline CDR1 is MNHEY and CDR2 SVGAGI. This CDR3 has 12 amino acids. Trimming at V came to 5 bases and at J to 12 bases, leaving 7 bases not matched to a gene. The CDR3 sequence: CASSTSGAGQFF. CDR3 DNA: TGTGCCAGCAGTACCAGCGGGGCGGGGCAGTTCTTC.

The chain couples TRBV6-1 to TRBJ1-5; unclear D gene. The V end lost 1 base, the J end lost 11 bases, and 12 bases lay between the germline ends. Germline CDR1 reads MNHNS; CDR2 reads SASEGT. The CDR3 sequence is 13 residues long. CDR3 DNA sequence: TGTGCCAGCAGTGAAGAACCCGGGCGAGCCCAGCATTTT. This gives the protein CASSEEPGRAQHF.

The V and J genes are TRBV6-6 and TRBJ2-7; D is ambiguous. The CDR3 covers 13 residues. Trimming stripped 2 bases from V and 1 base from J, with 6 bases between. Germline loops: CDR1 MNHNY, CDR2 SVGAGI (reference sequence). CDR3 nucleotide sequence: TGTGCCAGCAGTTACCCTAATTCCTACGAGCAGTACTTC. Translation gives CASSYPNSYEQYF.

This clone was seen just once. The genes are TRBV10-1 and TRBJ1-2; D is possibly TRBD1 (6 bases). Germline V gene sequence: CDR1 WNHNN, CDR2 SYGVQD (reference sequence). CDR3 length: 17 amino acids. Trimming removed 0 bases from V and 4 bases from J, with 18 bases in between. The CDR3 reads CASSESGGGGGFYGYTF. CDR3 DNA: TGCGCCAGCAGTGAGTCTGGGGGTGGCGGGGGCTTCTATGGCTACACCTTC.

V and J are TRBV5-1 and TRBJ1-1; the D is unclear. Germline V gene lookup returns CDR1 SGHRS and CDR2 YFSETQ. Trimming stripped 4 bases from V and 1 base from J, with 11 bases between. The CDR3 loop spans 14 amino acids. CDR3 coding DNA: TGCGCCAGCAGCGTTCTGCCGGGGAACACTGAAGCTTTCTTT. Translated: CASSVLPGNTEAFF.

This clone was recorded only once. The J gene is TRBJ2-5, the V gene TRBV11-2; D gene unclear. The CDR3 consists of 15 residues. Trimming stripped 1 base from V and 4 bases from J, with 13 bases between. Germline loops: CDR1 SGHAT, CDR2 FQNNGV. The CDR3, as DNA: TGTGCCAGCAGCTTAGGGTTTGAGAATGTAGAGACCCAGTACTTC. Translating gives CASSLGFENVETQYF.

The sample holds one count of this clone. The V gene is TRBV19, the J gene TRBJ2-7; D may match TRBD1 or TRBD2 (6 bases each). Germline values: CDR1 LNHDA, CDR2 SQIVND (reference sequence). Trimming shortened V by 4 bases and J by 1 base, and 14 bases separated the two germline ends. This CDR3 contains 15 residues. The CDR3 reads CASSTDIGGSYEQYF. Written as DNA, the CDR3 is TGTGCCAGTAGTACTGACATAGGGGGGTCCTACGAGCAGTACTTC. Filled out from reference TRBV19 and TRBJ2-7, the complete variable domain reads DGGITQSPKYLFRKEGQNVTLSCEQNLNHDAMYWYRQDPGQGLRLIYYSQIVNDFQKGDIAEGYSVSREKKESFPLTVTSAQKNPTAFYLCASSTDIGGSYEQYFGPGTRLTVT.

The V gene is TRBV7-9, the J gene TRBJ2-7; 7 nucleotides line up with TRBD1. Germline CDR1 is SEHNR and CDR2 is FQNEAQ (reference sequence). The length of the CDR3 is 15 residues. V shed 6 bases, J shed 0 bases, and the junction held 8 bases outside the gene matches. CDR3 sequence (DNA): TGTGCCAGCAGTCGACTCCGGGACAGCTCCTACGAGCAGTACTTC. This codes for CASSRLRDSSYEQYF. Combining the CDR3 with reference TRBV7-9 and TRBJ2-7 gives the whole variable domain DTGVSQNPRHKITKRGQNVTFRCDPISEHNRLYWYRQTLGQGPEFLTYFQNEAQLEKSRLLSDRFSAERPKGSFSTLEIQRTEQGDSAMYLCASSRLRDSSYEQYFGPGTRLTVT.

The genes are TRBV15 and TRBJ1-5, with D uncertain. V was shortened by 3 bases and J by 6 bases, with 6 bases between the two germline ends. This CDR3 is 12 amino acids long. The germline CDR1 and CDR2 sequences are LNHNV and YYDKDF (reference sequence). The DNA for the CDR3 is TGTGCCACCAGCAGCTTCGGTCAGCCCCAGCATTTT. Translation: CATSSFGQPQHF.

The chain employs TRBV5-1 and TRBJ2-5; the D gene could be TRBD1 or TRBD2 (5 bases each). The germline V and J ends were trimmed by 4 bases and 1 base, with 11 bases remaining between them. This CDR3 region has 14 residues. Germline V gene sequence: CDR1 SGHRS, CDR2 YFSETQ. In DNA form, the CDR3 reads TGCGCCAGCAGCCCGGGACCACTCCAAGAGACCCAGTACTTC. This gives the protein CASSPGPLQETQYF.

The chain joins TRBV6-1 to TRBJ2-3; D is perhaps TRBD2 (6 bases). V lost 6 bases, J lost 6 bases, and 16 bases lay in between. Germline CDR1 reads MNHNS; CDR2 reads SASEGT. This CDR3 is built from 14 residues. CDR3 nucleotides: TGTGCCAGCAGGGAGGAGGGTAAGGCGGATACGCAGTATTTT. It is translated as CASREEGKADTQYF.

The chain uses TRBV6-5 and TRBJ1-3; D remains ambiguous. V was clipped by 5 bases and J by 4 bases, with 6 bases between them. CDR3 length: 12 residues. Germline V CDR1 and CDR2: MNHEY, SVGAGI. In DNA, the CDR3 is TGTGCCAGCAGTCCGGGAGGAAACACCATATATTTT. Protein product: CASSPGGNTIYF.

The rearrangement links TRBV27 to TRBJ2-7; D possibly uses TRBD1 or TRBD2 (6 bases each). Trimming cost V 9 bases and J 3 bases, with 24 bases left between them. The CDR3 is 16 amino acids. Germline assignment: CDR1 MNHEY and CDR2 SMNVEV (reference sequence). DNA for the CDR3: TGTGCCAGTAGACCTCCACGGGGGCACGGGGACTACGAGCAGTACTTC. It codes for CASRPPRGHGDYEQYF.